The rows below give T cell receptor beta chains drawn from one sample of a study of technical replicates of blood from a handful of donors. The data were produced by immunoSEQ multiplex PCR, yet TCRdb's version contains in-frame clones alone and is incomplete. The sample lists 65,000 to 90,000 clones; approximately 93% were seen once. Sequences were obtained from T cells isolated from PBMCs. Receptors originate from a human donor in good health. CDR3s include the opening cysteine and the closing phenylalanine or tryptophan. Each record gives: clone size, J gene, CDR3 length, V gene, D gene, CDR3 protein, CDR3 DNA. The D gene is left open where the match is weak. Size tells how often a clone was seen (once, few, many) or the class of an expanded clone, and some rows leave it out.

>-|TRBJ1-1|14|TRBV19|-
CASSIRGANTEAFF
TGTGCCAGTAGTATTCGGGGGGCGAACACTGAAGCTTTCTTT
>-|TRBJ2-7|15|TRBV6-4|TRBD2
CASREKRELSYEQYF
TGTGCCAGCAGGGAAAAGCGGGAGCTATCCTACGAGCAGTACTTC
>once|TRBJ1-3|17|TRBV4-1|-
CASSPKSIQGAGNTIYF
TGCGCCAGCAGCCCTAAAAGCATACAGGGTGCCGGAAACACCATATATTTT
>-|TRBJ2-1|16|TRBV10-3|TRBD2
CAISEDKGTTSNEQFF
TGTGCCATCAGTGAGGATAAGGGGACTACGAGCAATGAGCAGTTCTTC
>-|TRBJ2-3|16|TRBV6-6|TRBD2
CASSLLASGDGDTQYF
TGTGCCAGCAGCCTACTAGCCAGCGGGGACGGAGATACGCAGTATTTT
>-|TRBJ1-6|15|TRBV14|TRBD1
CASSPLGTGNSPLHF
TGTGCCAGCAGCCCCCTCGGGACAGGGAATTCACCCCTCCACTTT
>once|TRBJ2-3|20|TRBV5-1|TRBD2
CASSQSGLAGGRRSTDTQYF
TGCGCCAGCAGCCAAAGCGGACTAGCGGGGGGGAGACGTAGCACAGATACGCAGTATTTT
>few|TRBJ1-5|16|TRBV5-6|-
CASSPWLGGAGQPQHF
TGTGCCAGCAGCCCCTGGCTCGGGGGGGCGGGGCAGCCCCAGCATTTT
>-|TRBJ1-1|13|TRBV7-3|-
CASRSGGGTEAFF
TGTGCCAGCCGAAGCGGGGGCGGAACTGAAGCTTTCTTT
>-|TRBJ2-7|19|TRBV28|TRBD1
CASSTGQGIRLHVIYEQYF
TGTGCCAGCAGTACCGGACAGGGGATTCGACTCCACGTAATCTACGAGCAGTACTTC
>-|TRBJ2-1|17|TRBV13|TRBD2
CASSLEARLAVYNEQFF
TGTGCCAGCAGCTTAGAAGCCCGACTAGCGGTGTACAATGAGCAGTTCTTC
>-|TRBJ1-2|13|TRBV21-1|-
CASNIGVGDGYTF
TGTGCCAGCAATATAGGGGTTGGGGATGGCTACACCTTC
>-|TRBJ2-1|15|TRBV12-5|TRBD1
CASAITGGWDNEQFF
TGTGCTAGTGCCATTACAGGGGGTTGGGACAATGAGCAGTTCTTC
>-|TRBJ1-4|16|TRBV5-1|-
CASSLAVAATNEKLFF
TGCGCCAGCAGCTTGGCCGTAGCCGCAACTAATGAAAAACTGTTTTTT
>-|TRBJ2-6|19|TRBV27|TRBD2
CASRNPLLAGSSGANVLTF
TGTGCCAGCAGAAATCCTCTTCTAGCGGGCAGCTCTGGGGCCAACGTCCTGACTTTC
>-|TRBJ2-7|13|TRBV5-1|TRBD1
CASSPWTGEEQYF
TGCGCCAGCAGCCCCTGGACAGGAGAAGAGCAGTACTTC
>-|TRBJ2-7|16|TRBV28|TRBD1
CASSKKRDRVYYEQYF
TGTGCCAGCAGTAAAAAACGGGACAGGGTATACTACGAGCAGTACTTC
>-|TRBJ1-1|15|TRBV2|-
CASTFNSRSGTEAFF
TGTGCCAGCACCTTTAACAGCAGGTCCGGTACTGAAGCTTTCTTT
>-|TRBJ2-3|15|TRBV7-2|-
CASSLRGSSTDTQYF
TGTGCCAGCAGCTTACGCGGGTCGAGCACAGATACGCAGTATTTT
>once|TRBJ2-2|14|TRBV28|TRBD2
CATRGLAGYGELFF
TGTGCCACCCGGGGACTAGCGGGCTACGGGGAGCTGTTTTTT
>once|TRBJ2-2|16|TRBV27|-
CASSASTELDSGELFF
TGTGCCAGCAGCGCGAGCACTGAGTTGGACTCCGGGGAGCTGTTTTTT
>-|TRBJ2-7|15|TRBV2|TRBD1
CASSPRPGQPYEQYF
TGTGCCAGCAGTCCTCGACCGGGACAGCCCTACGAGCAGTACTTC
>-|TRBJ2-7|19|TRBV4-1|-
CASSQAPGRASYIDYEQYF
TGCGCCAGCAGCCAAGCTCCTGGGAGAGCCTCGTATATCGACTACGAGCAGTACTTC
>once|TRBJ2-3|14|TRBV29-1|TRBD1
CSAHRTGAPDTQYF
TGCAGCGCCCACCGGACAGGGGCCCCAGATACGCAGTATTTT
>-|TRBJ1-1|16|TRBV6-6|-
CASSYRRQQAFTEAFF
TGTGCCAGCAGTTACCGCCGACAACAGGCCTTCACTGAAGCTTTCTTT
>-|TRBJ2-7|16|TRBV6-5|TRBD2
CASSYQPAGGPYEQYF
TGTGCCAGCAGTTACCAACCAGCGGGGGGCCCCTACGAGCAGTACTTC
>-|TRBJ2-5|16|TRBV5-1|TRBD2
CASSFRLAGGQETQYF
TGCGCCAGCAGCTTCCGACTAGCGGGAGGGCAAGAGACCCAGTACTTC
>-|TRBJ2-7|13|TRBV6-1|-
CASSEDRVYEQYF
TGTGCCAGCAGTGAAGACAGGGTCTACGAGCAGTACTTC
>-|TRBJ2-1|16|TRBV14|-
CASSQEAGQSYNEQFF
TGTGCCAGCAGCCAAGAGGCGGGTCAGAGCTACAATGAGCAGTTCTTC
>-|TRBJ1-1|13|TRBV29-1|-
CSVEGGPNTEAFF
TGCAGCGTTGAAGGGGGGCCGAACACTGAAGCTTTCTTT
>-|TRBJ2-3|15|TRBV9|-
CASSVGGGSTDTQYF
TGTGCCAGCAGCGTAGGCGGGGGCAGCACAGATACGCAGTATTTT
>-|TRBJ1-4|15|TRBV6-5|-
CASSRQWGLGEKLFF
TGTGCCAGCAGCCGACAGTGGGGACTAGGGGAAAAACTGTTTTTT
>-|TRBJ2-1|17|TRBV5-1|TRBD2
CASSLEGTSSSYNEQFF
TGCGCCAGCAGCTTGGAAGGGACTAGCTCCTCCTACAATGAGCAGTTCTTC
>once|TRBJ2-1|15|TRBV10-1|TRBD2
CASSDGLAGPNEQFF
TGCGCCAGCAGTGATGGACTAGCGGGACCCAATGAGCAGTTCTTC
>-|TRBJ2-7|14|TRBV7-9|TRBD2
CASSLVGLGGEQYF
TGTGCCAGCAGCTTAGTGGGACTAGGCGGGGAGCAGTACTTC
>-|TRBJ2-6|16|TRBV7-6|-
CASSSTGMTGANVLTF
TGTGCCAGCAGCTCAACAGGGATGACTGGGGCCAACGTCCTGACTTTC
>-|TRBJ1-2|14|TRBV10-3|TRBD1
CAIKGQLDRYGYTF
TGTGCCATCAAGGGACAGCTGGATCGCTATGGCTACACCTTC
>-|TRBJ2-1|15|TRBV5-5|-
CASSFPGTSINEQFF
TGTGCCAGCAGCTTCCCGGGAACGAGTATCAATGAGCAGTTCTTC
>-|TRBJ2-2|12|TRBV29-1|TRBD1
CSIPTGAGELFF
TGCAGCATTCCCACAGGGGCCGGGGAGCTGTTTTTT
>-|TRBJ2-1|15|TRBV2|TRBD1
CASSLGQSTYNEQFF
TGTGCCAGCAGCTTGGGACAGTCGACCTACAATGAGCAGTTCTTC
>-|TRBJ1-4|16|TRBV5-4|-
CASSDQGFRTNEKLFF
TGTGCCAGCAGCGATCAGGGGTTCAGAACTAATGAAAAACTGTTTTTT
>-|TRBJ1-6|12|TRBV2|-
CASSEEGSPLHF
TGTGCCAGCAGTGAGGAGGGTTCACCCCTCCACTTT
>-|TRBJ2-5|14|TRBV7-7|-
CASSSPGAGETQYF
TGTGCCAGCAGCTCCCCAGGGGCCGGGGAGACCCAGTACTTC
>-|TRBJ2-7|14|TRBV2|-
CASSAFAGSYEQYF
TGTGCCAGCAGTGCATTTGCGGGATCCTACGAGCAGTACTTC
>-|TRBJ1-2|13|TRBV29-1|-
CSVAPGLNYGYTF
TGCAGCGTTGCCCCTGGCCTTAACTATGGCTACACCTTC